This section outlines one T cell receptor beta chain sequence together with its context. The antigen remains unidentified. These data come from a study of identical twins. Whole-study findings and limits: Cord blood's abundant beta clonotypes had fewer insertions, unlike memory repertoires. Cross-sectional statistics underpinned the conclusions; the same donors were not followed.

This CDR3 spans 11 amino acids. Germline V gene sequence: CDR1 DFQATT, CDR2 SNEGSKA (reference sequence). V dropped 6 bases and J dropped 5 bases, with 8 bases sitting between them. From the 5' RACE reads, TCRdb called clonotypes with MiXCR, one entry per CDR3 protein. Seen here are around 690,000 distinct CDR3 sequences, 21% observed once, and the top ten hold around 4.4%. The sample was also linked to a second study, of T cells expressing NK-cell markers. Per that paper: It was sorted CD3+CD56-NKG2C+, CD3+CD56+NKG2C- and CD3+CD56+NKG2C+ T cells that provided the TCR beta repertoires. The HCMV specificity of the expanded NKG2C+ T cell clones stayed unresolved.

This TCR was recovered from a woman aged 18-29 years in good health. This chain links TRBV20-1 with TRBJ2-1; D is uncertain. Sequencing was performed on PBMCs. Written as DNA, the CDR3 is TGCAGTGCAGCGAGGAACAATGAGCAGTTCTTC. This sequence encodes CSAARNNEQFF.